The 25 T cell receptor beta chains listed next were all sequenced from one sample in a study of shared clonotypes between healthy human individuals. Profiling relied on immunoSEQ multiplex PCR, and the TCRdb table lists in-frame clones only, not all of them. Here the sample spans 2.3 million or so clones, more than 80% being singletons. Material: naive CD4+ T cells from PBMCs. Subset noted: CD45RA+ positively selected. These receptors all come from a man in his late teens or twenties in good health. Some clones in this sample may be carry-over from other donors' samples.

The CDR3 protein is CAGGAFDNEQFF. CDR3 nucleotides: TGTGCCGGGGGGGCTTTCGACAATGAGCAGTTCTTC. This chain links TRBV10-3 with TRBJ2-1; perhaps TRBD2 as D (7 bases). Trimming pared 11 bases from V and 5 bases from J, leaving 13 bases between. Germline-derived CDR1 and CDR2 are ENHRY and SYGVKD. The CDR3 has 12 residues.

In its sample, this clone was seen once. This chain connects TRBV4-1 to TRBJ2-5, with 11 bases matching TRBD2. Germline V CDR1 and CDR2: MGHRA, YSYEKL. This CDR3 has 17 amino acids. Germline trimming cut 2 bases from V and 4 bases from J; bases unmatched to any gene: 9. CDR3 nucleotides: TGCGCCAGCAGCCAAACTAGCGGGAGCGTCGGGATAGAGACCCAGTACTTC. It codes for CASSQTSGSVGIETQYF.

The chain couples TRBV28 to TRBJ2-7, with a weak D call TRBD1 (6 bases). V was cut by 5 bases and J by 3 bases, with 11 bases left in between. The CDR3 length is 13 residues. Looked up from germline, CDR1 is MDHEN and CDR2 is SYDVKM. The CDR3 nucleotides are TGTGCCAGCAGTCCAAGACAGGTCTACGAGCAGTACTTC. This sequence encodes CASSPRQVYEQYF.

This chain uses TRBV6-1 with TRBJ1-4; D gene ambiguous. The germline gives CDR1 MNHNS, CDR2 SASEGT. The CDR3 has 15 amino acids. With 5 bases removed from V and 7 bases from J, the gap between germline ends came to 17 bases. The CDR3 DNA follows: TGTGCCAGCAGTCTTAGACGGAGGCGTGTTGAAAAACTGTTTTTT. Protein sequence: CASSLRRRRVEKLFF.

A remark on this clone: One junction end does not reproduce the germline sequence, and a read error may be involved. V gene TRBV2 combines with J gene TRBJ2-7, with TRBD2 matching over 8 bases. In germline, CDR1 is SNHLY, CDR2 FYNNEI. The length of the CDR3 is 15 residues. The CDR3 region is CASTLEGLVSHEQYF. The CDR3 DNA reads TGTGCCAGCACCCTCGAGGGACTAGTCTCCCACGAGCAGTACTTC.

The rearrangement links TRBV30 to TRBJ2-6; D possibly uses TRBD1 or TRBD2 (6 bases each). The CDR3 is 15 amino acids. The germline CDR1 and CDR2 sequences are GTSNPN and SVGIG (reference sequence). V shed 2 bases and J shed 2 bases, with 10 bases lying between them. The CDR3 DNA follows: TGTGCCTGGAGTAACGGGGGCGCTGGGGCCAACGTCCTGACTTTC. Its translation: CAWSNGGAGANVLTF.

The sample holds one count of this clone. The rearrangement uses TRBV15 and TRBJ2-3, with 7 bases aligning to TRBD2. This CDR3 region has 16 residues. V shed 3 bases and J 4 bases; nucleotides not matched to a gene: 10. Germline CDR1 is LNHNV and CDR2 is YYDKDF (reference sequence). The CDR3 bases are TGTGCCACCAGCAGCGGGAGGCGGGGTGCCGCAGATACGCAGTATTTT. Its protein is CATSSGRRGAADTQYF.

The V and J genes are TRBV28 and TRBJ2-7; perhaps TRBD1 as D (5 bases). The V end lost 1 base, the J end lost 1 base, and 17 bases lay between the germline ends. This CDR3 spans 17 amino acids. The germline V gene has CDR1 MDHEN and CDR2 SYDVKM. The CDR3 loop reads CASSLSRWQGPSYEQYF. Here the CDR3 DNA reads TGTGCCAGCAGTTTATCGAGGTGGCAGGGCCCGTCCTACGAGCAGTACTTC.

This chain uses TRBV7-2 with TRBJ1-2, with D possibly matching TRBD1 (5 bases). Trimming cost V 1 base and J 7 bases, with 16 bases left between them. Germline-derived CDR1 and CDR2 are SGHTA and FQGNSA. The CDR3 loop spans 15 amino acids. The CDR3 sequence is CASSLGGREGGGYTF. The CDR3 DNA follows: TGTGCCAGCAGCTTAGGAGGCAGGGAAGGAGGTGGCTACACCTTC.

CDR3 in amino acids: CASSRSLGLELENEQFF. The CDR3 DNA follows: TGCGCCAGCAGCCGGTCCCTCGGACTAGAGTTAGAAAATGAGCAGTTCTTC. V is TRBV4-1 and J is TRBJ2-1; TRBD2 matches 7 bases. V was pared by 4 bases and J by 7 bases, with 16 bases of the junction left unmatched. The CDR3 consists of 17 residues. CDR1 is MGHRA, CDR2 YSYEKL, per germline.

The rearrangement uses TRBV6-5 and TRBJ2-1; 8 positions match TRBD2. CDR1 is MNHEY and CDR2 is SVGAGI in the germline V gene. The CDR3 totals 16 residues. Trimming took 4 bases from V and 11 from J; bases not matched to a gene: 16. DNA of the CDR3: TGTGCCAGCAGTTCCCAACCTCCGGGACTAGGCCTAAAGCAGTTCTTC. Residues: CASSSQPPGLGLKQFF.

This clone was observed a few times. The gene calls are TRBV18 and TRBJ1-2; TRBD1 matches 7 bases. V lost 1 base and J lost 5; bases outside the gene matches: 10. This CDR3 has 16 residues. Germline CDR1 KGHSH, CDR2 LQKENI. DNA of the CDR3: TGTGCCAGCTCACCACGGATGGCAGGGGGAGAATATGGCTACACCTTC. Protein: CASSPRMAGGEYGYTF.

The chain recombines TRBV6-5 with TRBJ2-3; no clear D gene. This CDR3 region has 14 residues. Germline V CDR1 and CDR2: MNHEY, SVGAGI. V dropped 6 bases and J dropped 6 bases, with 16 bases sitting between them. The CDR3 DNA sequence: TGTGCCAGCAGATACCCCGCGTCCTTGGATACGCAGTATTTT. Amino acids: CASRYPASLDTQYF.

The J gene is TRBJ2-7, the V gene TRBV11-3; 9 nucleotides line up with TRBD1. The CDR3 is 15 amino acids. With 4 bases clipped from V and 2 bases from J, the junction kept 6 bases outside the gene matches. Germline V gene lookup returns CDR1 SGHNT and CDR2 YENEEA. CDR3 bases: TGTGCCAGCAGCTATACCGGGACAGGGCCCTACGAGCAGTACTTC. Its translation: CASSYTGTGPYEQYF.

This sequence joins TRBV29-1 and TRBJ2-3; D gene uncertain. Germline V CDR1 and CDR2: SQVTM, ANQGSEA. The CDR3 extends over 17 amino acids. Trimming left V 6 bases short and J 0 bases short, with 22 bases between. The CDR3 DNA is TGCAGCGTCGGAAACCTAATAGCTTTCATTAGCACAGATACGCAGTATTTT. It codes for CSVGNLIAFISTDTQYF.

The chain uses TRBV11-3 and TRBJ2-7; 9 bases align to TRBD1. Germline CDR1 is SGHNT and CDR2 is YENEEA. V was clipped by 10 bases and J by 4 bases; unmatched bases: 5. CDR3 length equals 12 residues. The CDR3 coding sequence is TGTGCCATCCGGGACAGGGAATACGAGCAGTACTTC. It translates to CAIRDREYEQYF. Based on the CDR3 plus reference TRBV11-3 and TRBJ2-7, the full variable domain is EAGVVQSPRYKIIEKKQPVAFWCNPISGHNTLYWYLQNLGQGPELLIRYENEEAVDDSQLPKDRFSAERLKGVDSTLKIQPAELGDSAVYLCAIRDREYEQYFGPGTRLTVT.

The chain couples TRBV5-4 to TRBJ1-2, with D perhaps matching TRBD1 (6 bases). The CDR3 has 12 residues. V was clipped by 4 bases and J by 8 bases, with 12 bases between them. Germline loops: CDR1 SGHNT, CDR2 YYREEE (reference sequence). The CDR3 sequence is CASSRYRDGYTF. CDR3 bases: TGTGCCAGCAGCAGATACAGGGACGGCTACACCTTC. Full variable domain (missing parts from reference TRBV5-4 and TRBJ1-2): ETGVTQSPTHLIKTRGQQVTLRCSSQSGHNTVSWYQQALGQGPQFIFQYYREEENGRGNFPPRFSGLQFPNYSSELNVNALELDDSALYLCASSRYRDGYTFGSGTRLTVV.

CDR3 sequence (DNA): TGTGCCAGCAGTTCAGCGTCAGCGAACACTGAAGCTTTCTTT. This gives the protein CASSSASANTEAFF. The V call is TRBV28, the J call TRBJ1-1, with D unclear. The CDR3 has 14 amino acids. Between the trimmed V and J ends, which lost 4 bases and 1 base, there was a span of 10 bases. Germline V gene data show CDR1 as MDHEN and CDR2 as SYDVKM.

This clone was seen a handful of times. The chain uses TRBV7-3 and TRBJ1-1; 8 bases match TRBD1. Trimming removed 8 bases from V and 1 base from J; junction bases left unmatched: 0. This CDR3 is built from 12 residues. CDR1 and CDR2 from the germline V gene are SGHTA and FQGTGA. Here the CDR3 reads CASGTGNTEAFF. In DNA form, the CDR3 reads TGTGCCAGCGGGACAGGGAACACTGAAGCTTTCTTT.

V gene TRBV11-2 combines with J gene TRBJ1-4; D gene ambiguous. V shed 4 bases and J shed 8 bases, with 14 bases lying between them. Germline-derived CDR1 and CDR2 are SGHAT and FQNNGV. This CDR3 is built from 14 residues. CDR3 nucleotide sequence: TGTGCCAGCAGCTCGTCGGTCTCGCCGGAAAAACTGTTTTTT. Translating it yields CASSSSVSPEKLFF.

The V call is TRBV23-1, the J call TRBJ1-2; a possible D gene is TRBD1 (6 bases). TRBV23-1 is an open reading frame whose function is uncertain. The CDR3 has 13 amino acids. CDR3: CDRCGQPFYGYTF. CDR3 sequence (DNA): TGCGACCGATGTGGACAGCCATTCTATGGCTACACCTTC.

The rearrangement links TRBV5-6 to TRBJ2-3, with D hard to call. Looked up from germline, CDR1 is SGHDT and CDR2 is YYEEEE. The CDR3 sequence is 14 residues long. V gave up 1 base and J gave up 5 bases, with 11 bases separating them. The CDR3 region has the DNA TGTGCCAGCAGCTTGACGATAGGCCAAGATACGCAGTATTTT. Translation gives CASSLTIGQDTQYF.

The V and J genes are TRBV2 and TRBJ1-1; weak D call: TRBD1 (5 bases). The CDR3 has 14 amino acids. Trimming shortened V by 6 bases and J by 6 bases, and 17 bases separated the two germline ends. The germline V gene encodes CDR1 SNHLY and CDR2 FYNNEI. For the CDR3, the DNA is TGTGCCAGCAGCCGGGACTTTACAGTCGCTGAAGCTTTCTTT. This sequence encodes CASSRDFTVAEAFF.

The chain recombines TRBV6-5 with TRBJ1-2; D perhaps matches TRBD1 (6 bases). CDR1 and CDR2 (germline): MNHEY, SVGAGI. CDR3 size: 14 residues. V gave up 2 bases and J gave up 7 bases, with 14 bases separating them. CDR3 protein: CASSYEDSRFGYTF. The CDR3 DNA reads as TGTGCCAGCAGTTACGAGGACAGCCGGTTTGGCTACACCTTC.

A remark on this clone: The junction shows a germline mismatch at one end, possibly a read error. The same CDR3 also results from other DNA sequences found in this sample. CDR3 sequence (DNA): TGTGCTAGCAGCTTCGCCCGGGAGACCCAGTACTTC. This translates into CASSFARETQYF. V usage is TRBV7-9 and J usage is TRBJ2-5; D is uncertain. The CDR3 runs to 12 residues. CDR1 and CDR2 from the germline V gene are SEHNR and FQNEAQ (reference sequence).